Presented here are 11 T cell receptor beta chains from one specimen sequenced in a study of sequential checkpoint blockade in melanoma. As for treatment: randomized to nivolumab then ipilimumab (arm A) or the reverse (arm B). TCRdb keeps only in-frame clones here, not all; method: immunoSEQ multiplex PCR. The sample holds 15,000 to 20,000 clones; around 70% are singletons and the top ten take around a fifth. The sequences come from CD8+ T cells sorted from blood (inferred from file names), collected from a patient given nivolumab and ipilimumab in sequence. These receptors all come from a human donor with melanoma.

This clone was seen a handful of times. The J gene is TRBJ2-1, the V gene TRBV7-9; 11 nucleotides align to TRBD2. This CDR3 has 17 residues. Unmatched junction bases numbered 6, after V lost 5 bases and J lost 0 bases. The germline gives CDR1 SEHNR, CDR2 FQNEAQ (reference sequence). The CDR3 reads CASSTGLADSSYNEQFF. The CDR3 bases are TGTGCCAGCAGCACGGGACTAGCGGATAGCTCCTACAATGAGCAGTTCTTC.

The chain couples TRBV2 to TRBJ1-1; D is undetermined. The germline V gene has CDR1 SNHLY and CDR2 FYNNEI. This CDR3 spans 14 amino acids. Trimming took off 8 bases at V and 0 bases at J, with 13 bases between the two ends. The CDR3: CASSPTIMNTEAFF. CDR3 DNA sequence: TGTGCCAGCTCGCCCACTATCATGAACACTGAAGCTTTCTTT.

The chain employs TRBV25-1 and TRBJ2-7; 7 nucleotides match TRBD1. The junction had 5 bases not matched to a gene; V was cut back by 2 bases and J by 4 bases. CDR1 is MGHDK, CDR2 SYGVNS, per germline. The CDR3 spans 14 residues. Here the CDR3 reads CASSELGTAYEQYF. The CDR3 DNA follows: TGTGCCAGCAGTGAACTCGGGACAGCTTACGAGCAGTACTTC.

This clone was seen only a few times. This chain links TRBV2 with TRBJ1-2, with 8 bases fitting TRBD1. Germline trimming cut 5 bases from V and 2 bases from J; bases unmatched to any gene: 7. Germline V lookup: CDR1 SNHLY, CDR2 FYNNEI. The CDR3 has 15 amino acids. Here the CDR3 reads CASSWGTGRNYGYTF. The DNA of the CDR3 is TGTGCCAGCAGTTGGGGGACAGGTCGGAACTATGGCTACACCTTC.

This chain links TRBV6-1 with TRBJ2-2; weak D call: TRBD2 (6 bases). The length of the CDR3 is 14 residues. V lost 7 bases and J 3 bases, leaving 12 bases between the germline ends. Germline loops: CDR1 MNHNS, CDR2 SASEGT. As DNA, the CDR3 is TGTGCCAGCACCGTCGGGGAGGACACCGGGGAGCTGTTTTTT. Translated: CASTVGEDTGELFF.

This chain joins TRBV10-2 and TRBJ1-2, with TRBD1 as a possible D gene (6 bases). CDR1 and CDR2 from the germline V gene are WSHSY and SAAADI. This CDR3 comprises 18 residues. The germline V and J ends were trimmed by 1 base and 2 bases, with 20 bases remaining between them. The CDR3 nucleotides read TGCGCCAGCAGTGAGTGGGTGAGAACAGGGCGGCGGAACTATGGCTACACCTTC. Protein: CASSEWVRTGRRNYGYTF.

The CDR3 reads CASSLTVNTEAFF. CDR3 DNA: TGTGCCAGCAGTTTGACAGTGAACACTGAAGCTTTCTTT. The chain carries TRBV28 and TRBJ1-1, with a tentative D call TRBD1 (5 bases). CDR1 MDHEN and CDR2 SYDVKM come from the germline V gene. The ends were cut back, 3 bases at V and 0 bases at J, with 5 bases in the middle. The CDR3 extends over 13 amino acids.

CDR3 DNA: TGTGCCAGCAGTTACACCGCGGGAGTATACGAGCAGTACTTC. This encodes CASSYTAGVYEQYF. The chain carries TRBV6-6 and TRBJ2-7; 7 bases align to TRBD2. Losses at the gene ends were 2 bases for V and 4 bases for J; bases not matched to a gene: 5. Germline values: CDR1 MNHNY, CDR2 SVGAGI (reference sequence). The CDR3 sequence is 14 residues long.

This clone has ten or more counts. V usage is TRBV15 and J usage is TRBJ2-7; 8 nucleotides align to TRBD1. The CDR3 has 13 amino acids. With 9 bases clipped from V and 0 bases from J, the junction kept 4 bases outside the gene matches. Looked up from germline, CDR1 is LNHNV and CDR2 is YYDKDF (reference sequence). CDR3 sequence: CATSTGASYEQYF. The CDR3 DNA sequence: TGTGCCACGTCGACAGGGGCCTCCTACGAGCAGTACTTC.

V and J are TRBV5-1 and TRBJ2-7; 9 bases agree with TRBD2. The length of the CDR3 is 12 residues. V dropped 4 bases and J dropped 6; count of bases not matched to a gene: 2. Germline V gene sequence: CDR1 SGHRS, CDR2 YFSETQ. CDR3 bases: TGCGCCAGCAGCCCGGGACTAGCCGAGCAGTACTTC. It codes for CASSPGLAEQYF.

This clone was observed a few times. V is TRBV7-8 and J is TRBJ2-2; D remains ambiguous. The CDR3 loop spans 15 amino acids. V lost 5 bases and J lost 7, with 17 bases in between. Germline loops: CDR1 SGHVS, CDR2 FQNEAQ. Here the CDR3 reads CASSVSLVSNGELFF. CDR3 DNA sequence: TGTGCCAGCAGCGTAAGCCTAGTTTCTAACGGGGAGCTGTTTTTT.